This TCR beta chain was sequenced for a study of cytomegalovirus exposure and HLA in healthy donors. Notes on the study in general: In vitro work confirmed that three CMV-associated chains recognize CMV antigens. A subsequent analysis found that TCR clusters from the first cohort also tended to co-occur in the approximately 110 validation repertoires, with approximately 95% of cluster scores above 0. Both high specificity and high sensitivity reportedly marked the classifier's diagnosis of cytomegalovirus status. Most TCR sequences proved rare, with some public TCRs found in many donors.

Germline V gene lookup returns CDR1 SGHRS and CDR2 YFSETQ. This CDR3 has 15 amino acids. V lost 7 bases, J lost 3 bases, and 19 bases lay in between. Assay used: immunoSEQ multiplex PCR; TCRdb lists only in-frame clones, some missing. The sample lists 180,000 or so clones; approximately 82% were seen once. This clone showed up just once. What it binds is unknown. The sequence was collected from a woman aged 25-40 years in good health and CMV-seropositive. This sequence joins TRBV5-1 and TRBJ1-2; D might be TRBD1 (6 bases). Sequencing was done on a sample of PBMCs. CDR3 region: CASSGGHVGDYGYTF. CDR3 nucleotide sequence: TGCGCCAGCTCTGGGGGACACGTGGGAGACTATGGCTACACCTTC.